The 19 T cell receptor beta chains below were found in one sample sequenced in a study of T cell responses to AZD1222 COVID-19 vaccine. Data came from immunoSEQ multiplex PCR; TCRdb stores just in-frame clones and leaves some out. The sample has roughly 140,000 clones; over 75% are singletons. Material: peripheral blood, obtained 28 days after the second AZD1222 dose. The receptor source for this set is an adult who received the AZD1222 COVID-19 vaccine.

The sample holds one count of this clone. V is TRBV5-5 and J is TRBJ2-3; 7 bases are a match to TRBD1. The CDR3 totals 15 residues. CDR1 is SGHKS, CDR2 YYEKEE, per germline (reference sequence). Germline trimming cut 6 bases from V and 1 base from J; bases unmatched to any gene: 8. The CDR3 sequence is CASIKGALGTDTQYF. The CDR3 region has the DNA TGTGCCAGCATCAAGGGGGCTCTGGGCACAGATACGCAGTATTTT.

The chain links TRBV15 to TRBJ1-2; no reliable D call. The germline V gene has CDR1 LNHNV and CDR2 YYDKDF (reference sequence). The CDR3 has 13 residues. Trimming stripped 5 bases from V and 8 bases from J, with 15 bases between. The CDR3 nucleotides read TGTGCCACCAGCGCGGACGGGTCTGGAGGCTACACCTTC. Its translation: CATSADGSGGYTF.

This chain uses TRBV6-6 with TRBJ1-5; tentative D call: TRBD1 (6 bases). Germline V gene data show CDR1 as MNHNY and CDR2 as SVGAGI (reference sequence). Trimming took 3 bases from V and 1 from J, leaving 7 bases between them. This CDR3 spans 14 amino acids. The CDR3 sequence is CASSYQGSNQPQHF. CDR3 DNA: TGTGCCAGCAGTTATCAGGGGAGCAATCAGCCCCAGCATTTT.

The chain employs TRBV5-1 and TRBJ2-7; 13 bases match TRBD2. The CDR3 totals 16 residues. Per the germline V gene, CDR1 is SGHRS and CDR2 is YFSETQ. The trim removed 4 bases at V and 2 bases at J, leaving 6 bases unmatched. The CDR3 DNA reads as TGCGCCAGCAGCCAGGGACTAGCGGGAATACCCTACGAGCAGTACTTC. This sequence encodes CASSQGLAGIPYEQYF.

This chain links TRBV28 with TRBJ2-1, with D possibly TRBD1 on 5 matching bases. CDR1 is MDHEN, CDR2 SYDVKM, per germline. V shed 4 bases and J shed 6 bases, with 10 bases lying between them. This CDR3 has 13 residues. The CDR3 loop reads CASSSHQGNEQFF. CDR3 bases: TGTGCCAGCAGTTCACACCAGGGCAATGAGCAGTTCTTC. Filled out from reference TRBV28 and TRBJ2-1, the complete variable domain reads DVKVTQSSRYLVKRTGEKVFLECVQDMDHENMFWYRQDPGLGLRLIYFSYDVKMKEKGDIPEGYSVSREKKERFSLILESASTNQTSMYLCASSSHQGNEQFFGPGTRLTVL.

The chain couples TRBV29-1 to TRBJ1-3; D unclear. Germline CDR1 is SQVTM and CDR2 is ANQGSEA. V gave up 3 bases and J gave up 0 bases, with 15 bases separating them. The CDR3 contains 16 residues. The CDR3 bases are TGCAGCGTTGACGGAACGGGAGGTCCCTCTGGAAACACCATATATTTT. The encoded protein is CSVDGTGGPSGNTIYF. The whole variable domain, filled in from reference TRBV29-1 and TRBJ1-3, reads SAVISQKPSRDICQRGTSLTIQCQVDSQVTMMFWYRQQPGQSLTLIATANQGSEATYESGFVIDKFPISRPNLTFSTLTVSNMSPEDSSIYLCSVDGTGGPSGNTIYFGEGSWLTVV.

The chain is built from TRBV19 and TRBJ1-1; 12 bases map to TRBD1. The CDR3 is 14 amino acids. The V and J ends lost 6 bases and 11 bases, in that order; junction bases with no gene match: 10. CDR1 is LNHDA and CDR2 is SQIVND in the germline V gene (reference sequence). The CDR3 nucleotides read TGTGCCAGTAGGGTGGGACAGGGGGCTTCGGGTGCTTTCTTT. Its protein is CASRVGQGASGAFF. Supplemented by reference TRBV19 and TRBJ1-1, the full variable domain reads DGGITQSPKYLFRKEGQNVTLSCEQNLNHDAMYWYRQDPGQGLRLIYYSQIVNDFQKGDIAEGYSVSREKKESFPLTVTSAQKNPTAFYLCASRVGQGASGAFFGQGTRLTVV.

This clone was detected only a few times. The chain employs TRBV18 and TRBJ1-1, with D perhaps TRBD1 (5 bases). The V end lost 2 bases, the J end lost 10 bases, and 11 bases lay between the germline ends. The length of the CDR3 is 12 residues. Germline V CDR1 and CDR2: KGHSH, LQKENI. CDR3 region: CASSPGSGGAFF. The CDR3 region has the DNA TGTGCCAGCTCACCAGGGAGTGGGGGAGCTTTCTTT.

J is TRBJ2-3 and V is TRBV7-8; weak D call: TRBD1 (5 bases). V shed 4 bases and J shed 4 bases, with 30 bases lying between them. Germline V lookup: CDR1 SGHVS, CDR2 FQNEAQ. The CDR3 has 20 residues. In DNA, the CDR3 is TGTGCCAGCAGCTCCCGAGGAGTGGGGCTTCCCTTACTCGGTTCAGATACGCAGTATTTT. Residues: CASSSRGVGLPLLGSDTQYF.

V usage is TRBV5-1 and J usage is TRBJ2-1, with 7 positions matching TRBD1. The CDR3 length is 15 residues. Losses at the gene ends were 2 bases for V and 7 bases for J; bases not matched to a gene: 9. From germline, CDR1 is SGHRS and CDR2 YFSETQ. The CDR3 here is CASSFRDSGVNEQFF. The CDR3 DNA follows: TGCGCCAGCAGCTTCCGGGACAGTGGGGTGAATGAGCAGTTCTTC.

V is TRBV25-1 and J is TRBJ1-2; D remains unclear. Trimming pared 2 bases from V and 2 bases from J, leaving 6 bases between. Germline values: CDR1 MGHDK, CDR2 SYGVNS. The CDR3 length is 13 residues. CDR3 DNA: TGTGCCAGCAGTGAAACTATAAACTATGGCTACACCTTC. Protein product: CASSETINYGYTF.

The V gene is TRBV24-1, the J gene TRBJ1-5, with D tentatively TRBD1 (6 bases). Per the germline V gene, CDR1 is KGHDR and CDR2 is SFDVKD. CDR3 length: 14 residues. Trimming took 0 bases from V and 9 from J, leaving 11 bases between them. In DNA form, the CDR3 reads TGTGCCACCAGTGATTTGCAGGGGACGGGGCCCCAGCATTTT. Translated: CATSDLQGTGPQHF.

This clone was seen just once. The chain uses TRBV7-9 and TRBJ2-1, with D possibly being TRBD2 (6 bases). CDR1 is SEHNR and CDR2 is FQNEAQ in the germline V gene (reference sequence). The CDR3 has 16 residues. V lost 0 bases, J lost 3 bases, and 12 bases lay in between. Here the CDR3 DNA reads TGTGCCAGCAGCTTAGCCTCCGGGACTCTCTACAATGAGCAGTTCTTC. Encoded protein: CASSLASGTLYNEQFF.

CDR3 protein: CASSLVAHQETQYF. The DNA of the CDR3 is TGTGCCAGTAGTTTGGTGGCACACCAAGAGACCCAGTACTTC. The genes are TRBV19 and TRBJ2-5, with unresolved D. Germline CDR1 reads LNHDA; CDR2 reads SQIVND (reference sequence). V shed 5 bases and J shed 0 bases, with 10 bases lying between them. CDR3 length equals 14 residues.

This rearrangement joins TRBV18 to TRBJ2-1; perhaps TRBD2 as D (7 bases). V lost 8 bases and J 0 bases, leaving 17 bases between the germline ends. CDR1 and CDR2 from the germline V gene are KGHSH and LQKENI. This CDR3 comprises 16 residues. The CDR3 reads CASRKGGASSYNEQFF. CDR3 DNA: TGTGCCAGCCGAAAGGGGGGGGCCAGCTCCTACAATGAGCAGTTCTTC.

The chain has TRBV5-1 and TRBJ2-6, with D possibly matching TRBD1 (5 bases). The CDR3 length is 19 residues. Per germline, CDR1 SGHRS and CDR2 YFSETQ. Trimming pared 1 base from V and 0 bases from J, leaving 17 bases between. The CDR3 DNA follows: TGCGCCAGCAGCTTGAACGCAGGGCAGAAGATCTCTGGGGCCAACGTCCTGACTTTC. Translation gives CASSLNAGQKISGANVLTF.

In DNA, the CDR3 is TGTGCCAGCAGCTTGATGGGGTTCGAGCAGTACTTC. This translates into CASSLMGFEQYF. The chain recombines TRBV5-6 with TRBJ2-7; no clear D gene. V lost 1 base and J lost 6, with 8 bases in between. This CDR3 spans 12 amino acids. The germline CDR1 and CDR2 sequences are SGHDT and YYEEEE.

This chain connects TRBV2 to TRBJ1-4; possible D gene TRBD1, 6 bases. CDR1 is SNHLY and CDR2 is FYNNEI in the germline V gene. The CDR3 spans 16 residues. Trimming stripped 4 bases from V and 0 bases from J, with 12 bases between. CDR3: CASSVWTAATNEKLFF. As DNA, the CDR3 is TGTGCCAGCAGTGTGTGGACAGCTGCAACTAATGAAAAACTGTTTTTT.

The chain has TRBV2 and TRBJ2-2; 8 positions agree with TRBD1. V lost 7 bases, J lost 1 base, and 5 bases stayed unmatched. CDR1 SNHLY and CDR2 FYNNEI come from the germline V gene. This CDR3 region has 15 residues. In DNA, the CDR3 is TGTGCCAGCACCTTCGGGACAGGGAACACCGGGGAGCTGTTTTTT. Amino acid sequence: CASTFGTGNTGELFF.